These 7 T cell receptor beta chains originate from one sample sequenced in a study of blood T cell repertoires in COVID-19. Some clones are missing from TCRdb's copy, which holds only in-frame ones; the method was immunoSEQ multiplex PCR. The sample holds 300,000 to 450,000 clones, 87% seen once. What was sequenced was PBMCs or T cells enriched from blood (not recorded which). These receptors were collected from a man aged 30 to 39 who had recovered from COVID-19.

The V and J genes are TRBV6-2 or TRBV6-3 and TRBJ1-5; tentatively, D is TRBD1 (5 bases). The V end lost 4 bases, the J end lost 5 bases, and 9 bases lay between the germline ends. Germline CDR1 reads MNHEY; CDR2 reads SVGEGT. This CDR3 region has 13 residues. DNA of the CDR3: TGTGCCAGCAGTTGGCAGGGCTATCAGCCCCAGCATTTT. Residues: CASSWQGYQPQHF.

The genes are TRBV4-3 and TRBJ1-5, with D uncertain. Germline loops: CDR1 LGHNA, CDR2 YSLEER. The CDR3 runs 13 residues. Deletions cut 0 bases from V and 6 bases from J, with 6 bases between. The chain's CDR3 is CASSQDWSQPQHF. The DNA of the CDR3 is TGCGCCAGCAGCCAAGATTGGAGTCAGCCCCAGCATTTT.

In DNA, the CDR3 is TGTGCCAGCACTTTAACAGGGGGCGCGTATCACTATGGCTACACCTTC. It is translated as CASTLTGGAYHYGYTF. The chain employs TRBV6-6 and TRBJ1-2, with TRBD1 identical over 9 bases. J was trimmed by 3 bases and V by 7 bases; bases with no gene match: 12. The germline CDR1 and CDR2 sequences are MNHNY and SVGAGI (reference sequence). This CDR3 contains 16 residues.

This chain connects TRBV6-2 or TRBV6-3 to TRBJ2-5; 7 nucleotides align to TRBD1. J lost 4 bases, V lost 0 bases, and 8 bases had no gene match. The CDR3 is 16 amino acids. Germline CDR1 reads MNHEY; CDR2 reads SVGEGT. The CDR3 DNA reads TGTGCCAGCAGTTACTCGTTTCCCGGGACAGTAGAGACCCAGTACTTC. As protein: CASSYSFPGTVETQYF.

The chain carries TRBV7-3 and TRBJ1-2; the D is unclear. Deletions cut 2 bases from V and 4 bases from J, with 8 bases between. Germline CDR1 SGHTA, CDR2 FQGTGA. This CDR3 comprises 13 residues. This CDR3 reads CASSLGRGYGYTF. The CDR3 DNA follows: TGTGCCAGCAGCTTAGGGCGGGGCTATGGCTACACCTTC.

In DNA, the CDR3 is TGTGCCAGTGCCTTGATGAGCGAGCAGGAGCAGTACTTC. It translates to CASALMSEQEQYF. The chain couples TRBV19 to TRBJ2-7; D is unclear. The germline gives CDR1 LNHDA, CDR2 SQIVND (reference sequence). Between the trimmed V and J ends, which lost 8 bases and 7 bases, there was a span of 18 bases. The CDR3 contains 13 residues.

J is TRBJ1-3 and V is TRBV6-1, with D possibly matching TRBD1 (5 bases). Trimming cost V 0 bases and J 2 bases, with 11 bases left between them. The CDR3 length is 16 residues. Germline CDR1 reads MNHNS; CDR2 reads SASEGT. The CDR3: CASSEAGLGPGNTIYF. For the CDR3, the DNA is TGTGCCAGCAGTGAAGCAGGGTTGGGGCCTGGAAACACCATATATTTT.